This T cell receptor (beta chain) was identified in a study of shared clonotypes between healthy human individuals (dated by TCRdb to the early 2020s). The study in broad terms: Three men and two women, aged 18 to 49 years, made up the cohort. For each donor, three plates each were used for CD4 naive and CD4 memory, two plates were used for CD8 naive, and one plate was used for CD8 memory. To estimate repertoire size and how much clonotypes are shared between individuals, the study performed deep sequencing of blood TCR repertoires from 4 to 6 healthy adults. To increase sequencing depth and limit assay-specific biases, different laboratories used diverse techniques to prepare libraries and sequence TCR repertoires. Each donor's leukapheresis produced roughly between roughly 0.85 and 10 billion PBMCs.

Study-wide conclusions, independent of this receptor: Because the study included a small number of donors, the genetic and exposure-history diversity represented was limited. Sharing across a handful of donors was observed for approximately 5% of naive CD4, 3% to 4% of naive CD8, over 2% of memory CD4, and around 0.42% of memory CD8 clonotypes. Larger estimated clonotype richness was generally found for naive subsets than for memory subsets. Only blood was sampled, and tissue TCR repertoires likely differ from those in blood. Clonotypes shared by all four sorted-subset donors showed higher generation probabilities than non-shared clonotypes. Even with the large sequencing depth, rarefaction of the sorted-subset datasets indicated that sequencing was incomplete. Pairwise subsampling indicated that sequencing depth was expected to affect the degree of clonotype sharing among donors.

Donors were healthy HIV-negative adults with no recently reported acute infections or vaccinations. Only Caucasian adults living in Nashville, Tennessee, USA were represented among the donors. CD4+ T cells were enriched through magnetic negative selection, after which naive cells were positively selected on CD45RA and the remaining negative fraction served as the memory subset. Blood was obtained by leukapheresis, after which PBMCs were separated by Ficoll-Histopaque density gradient centrifugation and cryopreserved in liquid nitrogen vapor phase. Purity and quantity of every magnetically sorted T cell population were checked by analytical flow cytometry. From each sorted fraction, genomic DNA was isolated and quantified by UV absorbance on a Nanodrop 2000c. TCR CDR3 regions were amplified from genomic DNA by multiplex PCR using the deep immunoSEQ assay. For each cell subset, the extracted genomic DNA was distributed evenly across all wells of several immunoSEQ 96-well plates, and each plate served as one replicate. Each replicate PCR for sorted subsets received roughly 0.2 ug genomic DNA, equal to roughly 30,000 T cell genomes. The purified libraries were quantified using a Qubit 3.0 fluorometer, sized with a Bioanalyzer 2100, and then quantified again using the KAPA Library Quantification kit. Each immunoSEQ 96-well plate was sequenced on its own single-read 150-cycle Illumina NextSeq 550 flow cell. Per the authors' processing: Because the immunoSEQ output held only junctional sequences and lacked quality scores, the filtering could not match the filtering applied to full-length reads. Sequences were annotated with PyIR, a Python wrapper for IgBLAST v1.9, and V/J genes and CDR3 were assigned using IMGT germline references. Reads with weak V/J assignments (E-value above 1e-6), missing CDR3, stop codons, out-of-frame junctions, or ambiguous translated residues were removed. V3J clonotypes were defined as sequences sharing the same inferred V gene, J gene, and CDR3 amino acid sequence. Percentage overlap between repertoires was calculated by dividing the number of shared unique clonotypes by the size of the smaller repertoire. Repertoire richness was assessed with RTK rarefaction, the Chao1 estimator, and Recon v2.1 estimates of unobserved clonotypes. For all TCRbeta clonotypes obtained by the gDNA method from a few donors, generation probabilities were computed with OLGA. TCRdb stores this immuneACCESS table with in-frame sequences only. Part of the clones is absent; in the studies checked, under half of the shortfall reflects unresolved V genes, and no reason is known for the rest. V and J calls and clone size are copied from that table; D and trimming were computed from the DNA. The sample includes roughly 1,000,000 clones, with approximately 80% observed a single time. Roughly 0.57% of the sample comes from the top ten.

V has 4 bases trimmed and J has 5 bases trimmed; junction bases matching no gene number 9. The germline V gene gives CDR1 as SGHRS and CDR2 as YFSETQ. The CDR3 covers 14 residues, taking in both the cysteine and the phenylalanine. The entry retains the CDR3 DNA only, 42 bases that are in frame from base 1. Comment on this clone: What this receptor recognizes is not known. One base away there is no much larger clone; base qualities are not given.

Here the chain combines TRBV5-1 and TRBJ2-7; 7 nucleotides in the junction match TRBD1. Sequenced input: memory CD4+ T cells from PBMCs. Sample cell subset or site, as interpreted from the label and publication: CD45RA-negative fraction. This TCR came from a man between 18 and 29 years old in good health. Some clones in this sample may be carry-over from other donors' samples. At the DNA level, the sequence is TGCGCCAGCAGCCTATGGGACAGCGCGGACGAGCAGTACTTC. Its translation is CASSLWDSADEQYF.